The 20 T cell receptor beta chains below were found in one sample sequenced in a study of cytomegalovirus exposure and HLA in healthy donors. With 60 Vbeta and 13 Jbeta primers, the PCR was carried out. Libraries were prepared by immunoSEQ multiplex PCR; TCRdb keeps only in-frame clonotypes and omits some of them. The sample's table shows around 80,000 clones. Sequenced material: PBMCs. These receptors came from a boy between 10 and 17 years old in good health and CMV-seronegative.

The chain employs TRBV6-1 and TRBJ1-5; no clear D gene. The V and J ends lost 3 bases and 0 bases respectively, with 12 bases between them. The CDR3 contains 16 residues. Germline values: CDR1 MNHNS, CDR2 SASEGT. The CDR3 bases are TGTGCCAGCAGTGACAATCGACTGGCTAGCAATCAGCCCCAGCATTTT. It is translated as CASSDNRLASNQPQHF.

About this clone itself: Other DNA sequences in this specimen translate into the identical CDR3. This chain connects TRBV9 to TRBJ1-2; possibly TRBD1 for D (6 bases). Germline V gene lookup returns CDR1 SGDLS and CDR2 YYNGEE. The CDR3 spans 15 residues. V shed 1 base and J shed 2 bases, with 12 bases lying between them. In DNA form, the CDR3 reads TGTGCCAGCAGCGTATCGGGGGGCCCCAACTATGGCTACACCTTC. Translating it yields CASSVSGGPNYGYTF.

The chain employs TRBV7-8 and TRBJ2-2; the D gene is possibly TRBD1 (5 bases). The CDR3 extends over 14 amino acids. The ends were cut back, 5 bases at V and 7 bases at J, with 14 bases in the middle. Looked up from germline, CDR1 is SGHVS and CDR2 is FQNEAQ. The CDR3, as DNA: TGTGCCAGCAGCAAATTAGGGGTGGACGGGGAGCTGTTTTTT. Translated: CASSKLGVDGELFF.

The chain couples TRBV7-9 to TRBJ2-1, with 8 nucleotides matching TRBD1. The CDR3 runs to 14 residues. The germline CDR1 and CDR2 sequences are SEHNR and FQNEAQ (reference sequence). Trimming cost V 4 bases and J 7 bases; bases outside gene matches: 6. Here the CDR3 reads CASSWPGQENEQFF. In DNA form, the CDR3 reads TGTGCCAGCAGCTGGCCGGGACAGGAGAATGAGCAGTTCTTC.

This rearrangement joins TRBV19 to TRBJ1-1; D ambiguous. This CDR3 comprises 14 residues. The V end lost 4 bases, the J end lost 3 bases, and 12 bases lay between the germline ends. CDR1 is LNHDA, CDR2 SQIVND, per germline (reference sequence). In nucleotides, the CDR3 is TGTGCCAGTAGTACGGCGGGTGGGTACACTGAAGCTTTCTTT. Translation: CASSTAGGYTEAFF.

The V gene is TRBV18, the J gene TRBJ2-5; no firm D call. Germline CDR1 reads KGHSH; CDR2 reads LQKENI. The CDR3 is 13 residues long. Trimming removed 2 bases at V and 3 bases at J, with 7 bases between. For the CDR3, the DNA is TGTGCCAGCTCACCATACGGAGAAGAGACCCAGTACTTC. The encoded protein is CASSPYGEETQYF. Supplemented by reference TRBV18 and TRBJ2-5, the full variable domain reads NAGVMQNPRHLVRRRGQEARLRCSPMKGHSHVYWYRQLPEEGLKFMVYLQKENIIDESGMPKERFSAEFPKEGPSILRIQQVVRGDSAAYFCASSPYGEETQYFGPGTRLLVL.

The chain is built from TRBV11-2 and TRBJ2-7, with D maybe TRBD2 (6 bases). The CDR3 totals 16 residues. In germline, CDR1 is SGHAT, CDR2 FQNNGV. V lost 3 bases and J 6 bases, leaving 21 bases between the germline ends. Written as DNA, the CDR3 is TGTGCCAGCAGCTTCGGGACGGGACTCTATCTCACCGAGCAGTACTTC. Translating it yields CASSFGTGLYLTEQYF.

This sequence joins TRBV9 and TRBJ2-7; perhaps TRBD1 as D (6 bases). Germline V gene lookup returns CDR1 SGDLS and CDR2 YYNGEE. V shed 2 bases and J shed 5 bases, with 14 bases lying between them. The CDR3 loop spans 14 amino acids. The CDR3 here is CASSVRGLFDEQYF. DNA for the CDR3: TGTGCCAGCAGCGTCAGGGGTCTTTTCGACGAGCAGTACTTC.

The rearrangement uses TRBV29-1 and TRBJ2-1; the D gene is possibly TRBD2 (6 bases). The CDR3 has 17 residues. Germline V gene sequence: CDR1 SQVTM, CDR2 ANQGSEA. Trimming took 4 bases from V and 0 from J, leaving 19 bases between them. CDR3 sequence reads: CSVVRGRSRLSYNEQFF. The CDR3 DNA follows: TGCAGCGTTGTGCGGGGCCGGAGCCGCCTCTCCTACAATGAGCAGTTCTTC.

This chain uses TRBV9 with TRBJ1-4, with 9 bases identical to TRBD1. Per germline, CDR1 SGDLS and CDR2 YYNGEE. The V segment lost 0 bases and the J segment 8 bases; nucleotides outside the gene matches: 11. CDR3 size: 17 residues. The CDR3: CASSVEEGGQGLEKLFF. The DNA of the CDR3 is TGTGCCAGCAGCGTAGAAGAGGGGGGACAGGGTTTGGAAAAACTGTTTTTT.

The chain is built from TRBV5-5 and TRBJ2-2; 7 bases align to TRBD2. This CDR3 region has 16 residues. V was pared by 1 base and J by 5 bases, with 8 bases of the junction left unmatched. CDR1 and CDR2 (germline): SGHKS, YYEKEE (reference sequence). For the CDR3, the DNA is TGTGCCAGCAGCTTGTCGGGACTAACCAAAACCGGGGAGCTGTTTTTT. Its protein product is CASSLSGLTKTGELFF.

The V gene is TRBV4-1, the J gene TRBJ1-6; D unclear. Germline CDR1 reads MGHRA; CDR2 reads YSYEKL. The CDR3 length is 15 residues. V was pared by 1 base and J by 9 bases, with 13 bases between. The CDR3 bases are TGCGCCAGCAGCCAAGCTCGGGATGTACCTTCACCCCTCCACTTT. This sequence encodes CASSQARDVPSPLHF.

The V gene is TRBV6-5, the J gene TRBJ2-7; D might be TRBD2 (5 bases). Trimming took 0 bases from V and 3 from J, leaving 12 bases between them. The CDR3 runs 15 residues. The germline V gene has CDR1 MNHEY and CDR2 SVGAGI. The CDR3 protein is CASSYSFSVNYEQYF. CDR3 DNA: TGTGCCAGCAGTTACTCATTTAGCGTGAACTACGAGCAGTACTTC.

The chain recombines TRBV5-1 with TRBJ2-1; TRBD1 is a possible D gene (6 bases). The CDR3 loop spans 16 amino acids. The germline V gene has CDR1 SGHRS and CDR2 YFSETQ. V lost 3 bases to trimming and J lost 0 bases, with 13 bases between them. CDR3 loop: CASSSGQFGSYNEQFF. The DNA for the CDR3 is TGCGCCAGCAGCTCAGGACAGTTTGGCTCCTACAATGAGCAGTTCTTC.

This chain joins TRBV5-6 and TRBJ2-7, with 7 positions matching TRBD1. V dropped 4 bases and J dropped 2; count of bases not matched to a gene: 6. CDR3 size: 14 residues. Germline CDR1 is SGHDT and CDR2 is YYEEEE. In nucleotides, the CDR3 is TGTGCCAGCAGCCGGACAGGAGTAACCTACGAGCAGTACTTC. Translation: CASSRTGVTYEQYF.

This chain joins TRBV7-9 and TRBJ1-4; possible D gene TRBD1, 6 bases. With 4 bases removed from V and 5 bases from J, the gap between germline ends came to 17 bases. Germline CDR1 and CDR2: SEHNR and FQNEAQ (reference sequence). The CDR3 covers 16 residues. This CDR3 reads CASSSGAPGVNEKLFF. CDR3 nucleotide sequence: TGTGCCAGCAGCTCAGGGGCCCCCGGTGTGAATGAAAAACTGTTTTTT.

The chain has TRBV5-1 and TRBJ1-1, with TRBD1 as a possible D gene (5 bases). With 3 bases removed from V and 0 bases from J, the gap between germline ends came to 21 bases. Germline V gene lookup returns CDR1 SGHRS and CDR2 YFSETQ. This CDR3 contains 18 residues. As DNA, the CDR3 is TGCGCCAGCAGCTCACCACCGACAACCGGGACTATGAACACTGAAGCTTTCTTT. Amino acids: CASSSPPTTGTMNTEAFF.

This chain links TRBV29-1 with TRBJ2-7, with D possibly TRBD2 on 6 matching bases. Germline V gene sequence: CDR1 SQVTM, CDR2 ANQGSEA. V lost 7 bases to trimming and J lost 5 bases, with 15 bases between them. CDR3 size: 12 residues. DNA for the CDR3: TGCAGCGCCCTGAAGGGAGGCCACGAGCAGTACTTC. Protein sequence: CSALKGGHEQYF.

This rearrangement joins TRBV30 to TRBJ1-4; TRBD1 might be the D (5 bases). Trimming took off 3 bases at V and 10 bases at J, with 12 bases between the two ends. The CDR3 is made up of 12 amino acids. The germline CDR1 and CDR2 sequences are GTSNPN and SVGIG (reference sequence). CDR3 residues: CAWSSTGGKLFF. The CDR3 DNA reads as TGTGCCTGGAGCTCTACGGGGGGAAAACTGTTTTTT.

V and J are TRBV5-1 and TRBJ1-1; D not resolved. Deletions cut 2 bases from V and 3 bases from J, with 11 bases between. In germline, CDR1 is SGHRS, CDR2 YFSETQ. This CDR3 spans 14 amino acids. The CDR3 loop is CASSLRAGDTEAFF. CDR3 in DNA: TGCGCCAGCAGCTTACGGGCCGGGGACACTGAAGCTTTCTTT.